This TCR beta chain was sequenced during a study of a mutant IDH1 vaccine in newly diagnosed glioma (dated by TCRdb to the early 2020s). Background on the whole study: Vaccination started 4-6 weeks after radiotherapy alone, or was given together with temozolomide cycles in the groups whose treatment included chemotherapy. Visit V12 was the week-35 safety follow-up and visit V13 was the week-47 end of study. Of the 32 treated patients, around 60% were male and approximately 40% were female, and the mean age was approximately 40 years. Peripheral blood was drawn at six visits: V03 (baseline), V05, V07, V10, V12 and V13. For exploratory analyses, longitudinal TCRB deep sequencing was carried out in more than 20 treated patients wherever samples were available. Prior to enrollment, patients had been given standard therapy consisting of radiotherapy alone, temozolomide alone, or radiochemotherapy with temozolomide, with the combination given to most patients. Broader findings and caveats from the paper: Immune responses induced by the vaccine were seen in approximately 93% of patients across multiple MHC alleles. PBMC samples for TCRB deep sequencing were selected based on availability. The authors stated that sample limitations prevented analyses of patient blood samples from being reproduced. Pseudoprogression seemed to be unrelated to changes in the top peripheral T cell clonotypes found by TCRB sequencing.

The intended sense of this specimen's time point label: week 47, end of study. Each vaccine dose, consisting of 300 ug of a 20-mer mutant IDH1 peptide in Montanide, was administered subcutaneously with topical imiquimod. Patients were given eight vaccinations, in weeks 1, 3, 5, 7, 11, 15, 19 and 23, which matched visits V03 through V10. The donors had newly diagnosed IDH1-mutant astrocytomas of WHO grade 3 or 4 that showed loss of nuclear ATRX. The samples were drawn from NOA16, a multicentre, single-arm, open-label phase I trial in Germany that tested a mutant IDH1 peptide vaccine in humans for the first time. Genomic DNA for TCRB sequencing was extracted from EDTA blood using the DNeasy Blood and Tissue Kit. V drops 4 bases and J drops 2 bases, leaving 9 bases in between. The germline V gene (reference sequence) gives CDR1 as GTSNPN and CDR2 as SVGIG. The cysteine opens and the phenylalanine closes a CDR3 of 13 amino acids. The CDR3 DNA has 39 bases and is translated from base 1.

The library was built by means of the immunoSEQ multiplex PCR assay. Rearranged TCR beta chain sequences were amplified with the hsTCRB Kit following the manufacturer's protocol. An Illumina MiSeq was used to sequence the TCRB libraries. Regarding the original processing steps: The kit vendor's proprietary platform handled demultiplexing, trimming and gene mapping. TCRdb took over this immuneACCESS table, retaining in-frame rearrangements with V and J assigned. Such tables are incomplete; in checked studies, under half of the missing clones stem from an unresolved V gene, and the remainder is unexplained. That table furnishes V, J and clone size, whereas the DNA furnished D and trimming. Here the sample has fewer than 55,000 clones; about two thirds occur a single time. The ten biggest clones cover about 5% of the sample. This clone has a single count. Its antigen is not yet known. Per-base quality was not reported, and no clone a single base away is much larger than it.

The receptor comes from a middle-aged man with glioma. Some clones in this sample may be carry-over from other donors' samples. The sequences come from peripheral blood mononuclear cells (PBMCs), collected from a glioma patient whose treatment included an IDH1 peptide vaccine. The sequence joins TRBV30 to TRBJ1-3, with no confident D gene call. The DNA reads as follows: TGTGCCTGGACGGGAGACCCTGGAAACACCATATATTTT. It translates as CAWTGDPGNTIYF.